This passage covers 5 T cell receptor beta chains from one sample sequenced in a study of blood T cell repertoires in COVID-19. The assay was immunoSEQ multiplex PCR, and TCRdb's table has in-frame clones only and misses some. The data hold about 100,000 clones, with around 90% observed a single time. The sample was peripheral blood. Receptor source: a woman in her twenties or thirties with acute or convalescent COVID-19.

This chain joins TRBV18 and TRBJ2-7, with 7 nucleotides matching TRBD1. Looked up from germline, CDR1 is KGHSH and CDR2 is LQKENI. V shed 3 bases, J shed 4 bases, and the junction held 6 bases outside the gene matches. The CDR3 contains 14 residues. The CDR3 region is CASSPNRDSYEQYF. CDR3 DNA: TGTGCCAGCTCACCGAACCGGGACAGTTACGAGCAGTACTTC.

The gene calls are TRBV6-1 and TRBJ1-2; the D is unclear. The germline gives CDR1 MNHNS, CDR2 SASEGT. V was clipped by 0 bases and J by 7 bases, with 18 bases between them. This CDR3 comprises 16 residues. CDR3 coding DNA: TGTGCCAGCAGTGAAGCTGGGCTCCCGCCGGCGGGTGGCTACACCTTC. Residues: CASSEAGLPPAGGYTF.

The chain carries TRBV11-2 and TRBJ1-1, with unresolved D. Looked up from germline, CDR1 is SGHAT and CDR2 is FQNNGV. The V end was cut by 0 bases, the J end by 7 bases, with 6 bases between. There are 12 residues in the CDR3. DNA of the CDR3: TGTGCCAGCAGCTTAGATCTCCTTGAAGCTTTCTTT. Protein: CASSLDLLEAFF.

The CDR3 bases are TGTGCCAGCAGCCAAGTAGGGACAGGTGTTAGCAATCAGCCCCAGCATTTT. It specifies CASSQVGTGVSNQPQHF. The chain employs TRBV3-1 (or the pseudogene TRBV3-2) and TRBJ1-5, with 8 bases fitting TRBD1. The CDR3 spans 17 residues. Looked up from germline, CDR1 is LGHDT and CDR2 is YNNKEL (reference sequence). The ends lost 1 base at V and 0 bases at J; junction bases unmatched: 5.

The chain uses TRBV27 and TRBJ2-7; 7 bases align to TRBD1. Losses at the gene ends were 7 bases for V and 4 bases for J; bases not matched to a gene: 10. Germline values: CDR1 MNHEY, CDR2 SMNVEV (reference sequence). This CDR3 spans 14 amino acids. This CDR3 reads CASTHRDRLYEQYF. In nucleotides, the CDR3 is TGTGCCAGCACCCACCGGGACAGACTTTACGAGCAGTACTTC.